This is a list of T cell receptor beta chains from one sample in a study of human T cells and chemical hapten exposure. TCRdb processed the RACE reads anew with MiXCR; each CDR3 protein has one entry. This table has roughly 100,000 distinct CDR3 sequences, 34% appearing once. Sequences were derived from whole blood, sampled in connection with sensitization to the hapten diphenylcyclopropenone (DPC). These receptor sequences come from a man in his forties with alopecia areata. Some clones in this sample may be carry-over from other donors' samples. CDR3s include the opening cysteine and the closing phenylalanine or tryptophan. Fields, in order: V gene, D gene, J gene, CDR3 protein. The D gene is left open where the match is weak.

TRBV6-5	TRBD1	TRBJ2-7	CASMDWTGGAEQYF
TRBV24-1	NA	TRBJ2-1	CATDLGPGDEQFF
TRBV10-3	NA	TRBJ2-7	CAISRDDSYEQYF
TRBV12-5	NA	TRBJ2-1	CASGPAEQFF
TRBV6-5	NA	TRBJ2-5	CASSYQGTQYF
TRBV11-1	NA	TRBJ2-7	CASSYENQGNEQYF
TRBV29-1	TRBD1	TRBJ2-7	CSVQGAGYEQYF
TRBV6-2/TRBV6-3	NA	TRBJ1-2	CASSLDPAAPYGYTF
TRBV11-2	TRBD1	TRBJ1-2	CASSLAGTDYGYTF
TRBV27	TRBD1	TRBJ1-1	CASSTGKNTEAFF
TRBV29-1	NA	TRBJ2-3	CSAGGNTDTQYF
TRBV7-2	TRBD1	TRBJ1-6	CASSSQGGRSSPLHF
TRBV28	NA	TRBJ1-1	CASSLWGGLGTEAFF
TRBV12-3/TRBV12-4	NA	TRBJ2-1	CASSPSHEQFF
TRBV6-2/TRBV6-3	TRBD2	TRBJ2-7	CASSRTSGSIVAYEQYF
TRBV6-5	NA	TRBJ2-2	CASRTGTYTGELFF
TRBV30	TRBD1	TRBJ1-2	CAWSLGGADGYTF
TRBV5-1	NA	TRBJ1-2	CASSLSLSDRTNGYTF
TRBV2	TRBD1	TRBJ1-6	CASSSRDRNSPLHF
TRBV27	TRBD2	TRBJ2-1	CASSLIAGGQMDEQFF
TRBV20-1	NA	TRBJ2-3	CSATVRGTSTDTQYF
TRBV5-4	TRBD2	TRBJ2-3	CASSLPGLAGKRSTDTQYF
TRBV12-3/TRBV12-4	NA	TRBJ1-3	CASSTTAGQSSGNTIYF
TRBV6-4	TRBD1	TRBJ1-1	CASSEDRENTEAFF
TRBV7-2	NA	TRBJ2-6	CASSLDSNSGANVLTF
TRBV6-5	NA	TRBJ1-6	CASSYFGAGLYNSPLHF
TRBV29-1	TRBD1	TRBJ2-1	CSVTPGTGGSPGNEQFF
TRBV29-1	NA	TRBJ2-5	CSVEYTETQYF
TRBV14	NA	TRBJ2-3	CASSHSPGADTQYF
TRBV12-3/TRBV12-4	NA	TRBJ2-1	CASSFGSGRYNEQFF
TRBV6-6	NA	TRBJ1-5	CASSPAPGNNQPQHF
TRBV20-1	TRBD2	TRBJ2-3	CSARVGGRAVHTQYF
TRBV6-5	TRBD2	TRBJ2-1	CASSYTGLAANEQFF
TRBV20-1	NA	TRBJ2-3	CSANSRRATTDTQYF
TRBV6-1	NA	TRBJ2-1	CASSEVSGLSYNEQFF
TRBV20-1	TRBD1	TRBJ1-2	CSAGTGLGYTF
TRBV27	NA	TRBJ1-6	CASSFAPLSSYNSPLHF
TRBV24-1	NA	TRBJ2-5	CATSDPKSPGPGAQYF
TRBV5-5	NA	TRBJ1-2	CASSLDRDGYTF
TRBV6-1	NA	TRBJ1-1	CASIRSGQAEAFF
TRBV12-3/TRBV12-4	NA	TRBJ1-1	CASILNGERAEAFF
TRBV9	NA	TRBJ2-7	CASSVKAQAYEQYF
TRBV20-1	NA	TRBJ2-3	CSASPAGGYTDTQYF
TRBV28	NA	TRBJ2-2	CASSQGSGELFF
TRBV5-1	NA	TRBJ1-1	CASRFVEGEAFF
TRBV28	NA	TRBJ1-4	CASSLPGKLFF
TRBV19	TRBD2	TRBJ2-1	CASSMPPRLAGGPGTYNEQFF
TRBV30	TRBD2	TRBJ2-3	CAWSVAGVGWSADTQYF
TRBV6-5	TRBD1	TRBJ1-2	CASSYTGTGSGYTF
TRBV9	NA	TRBJ2-3	CASSPRQLDTQYF
TRBV19	NA	TRBJ2-1	CASSKGGAEQFF
TRBV6-2/TRBV6-3	NA	TRBJ1-5	CASTQPSNQPQHF
TRBV7-2	NA	TRBJ2-1	CASSLASGPNNEQFF
TRBV7-2	NA	TRBJ2-3	CASSRPVTDTQYF
TRBV24-1	NA	TRBJ2-1	CATSGGAYNEQFF
TRBV6-6	NA	TRBJ2-1	CASSYGGLRESSYNEQFF
TRBV6-1	NA	TRBJ2-3	CASRFRASREDTQYF